Listed below are T cell receptor beta chains from one sample, sequenced in a study of identical twins. In TCRdb, the 5' RACE reads were re-called with MiXCR into one record per CDR3 protein. The sample lists about 720,000 distinct CDR3 sequences; more than 6.5% were seen once. This sample was also put to use in a study of yellow fever vaccine responses in identical twins.

Specimen: PBMCs. These receptors all stem from a woman under 30 in good health. The conserved cysteine and the conserved F or W are not part of the CDR3 here.

v_call: TRBV29-1; j_call: TRBJ1-4; cdr3_aa: SVSWANEKLF
v_call: TRBV20-1; j_call: TRBJ2-1; cdr3_aa: SARVMAAYNEQF
v_call: TRBV9; j_call: TRBJ2-5; cdr3_aa: ASSAAGGVGETQY
v_call: TRBV4-3; j_call: TRBJ2-1; cdr3_aa: ASSQGTSGRPGYYNEQF
v_call: TRBV2; j_call: TRBJ2-2; cdr3_aa: ASIGLAGASGELF
v_call: TRBV28; j_call: TRBJ2-7; cdr3_aa: ASRSHRALGEQY
v_call: TRBV6-2/TRBV6-3; j_call: TRBJ2-3; cdr3_aa: ASGGPTDTQY
v_call: TRBV6-1; j_call: TRBJ1-5; cdr3_aa: ASSERRVSNQPQH
v_call: TRBV20-1; j_call: TRBJ2-5; cdr3_aa: SAGGLAVQETQY
v_call: TRBV9; j_call: TRBJ2-7; cdr3_aa: ASSPRTGTPEQY
v_call: TRBV7-9; j_call: TRBJ2-1; cdr3_aa: ASSRPSGAINNEQF
v_call: TRBV14; j_call: TRBJ1-5; cdr3_aa: ASSAHRGGGNQPQH
v_call: TRBV5-1; j_call: TRBJ2-7; cdr3_aa: ASSHGTTYEQY
v_call: TRBV11-2; j_call: TRBJ2-7; cdr3_aa: ASTKGQATYEQY
v_call: TRBV5-5; j_call: TRBJ2-7; cdr3_aa: ASSLLGVEQY
v_call: TRBV20-1; j_call: TRBJ2-5; cdr3_aa: SAPPGETQY
v_call: TRBV7-2; j_call: TRBJ2-5; cdr3_aa: ASSLRTERETQY
v_call: TRBV4-3; j_call: TRBJ2-7; cdr3_aa: ASSQDRPGVSTYEQY
v_call: TRBV5-1; j_call: TRBJ2-5; cdr3_aa: ASSFWDQETQY